This T cell receptor beta chain was retrieved from a study of cytomegalovirus exposure and HLA in healthy donors. Study observations and caveats: Listed as cytomegalovirus-associated were 150 to 200 TCR beta chains. A link between a missense DCLRE1C variant and TCR beta V- and J-gene trimming emerged from a later analysis. It emerged from a later analysis that several of the most significant clusters appeared to be linked to common viral pathogens.

Concerning this clone: Its matching antigen is unknown.

Researchers ran the PCR with 60 Vbeta and 13 Jbeta primers. Libraries were prepared by immunoSEQ multiplex PCR; TCRdb keeps only in-frame clonotypes and omits some of them. Of roughly 120,000 clones listed, approximately 80% are singletons. Germline-derived CDR1 and CDR2 are SGHDT and YYEEEE. J lost 1 base, V lost 5 bases, and 3 bases had no gene match. The CDR3 has 14 residues. This sequence joins TRBV5-6 and TRBJ1-1; 9 bases agree with TRBD1. Sample: PBMCs. This receptor was obtained from a middle-aged woman in good health and CMV-seropositive. The CDR3 nucleotides are TGTGCCAGCAGTCACAGGGGGCGGAACACTGAAGCTTTCTTT. Translating it yields CASSHRGRNTEAFF.